This T cell receptor (beta chain) was documented in a study of T-cell memory formation after mild COVID-19. The wider study: Across donors, TCR clusters were largely donor specific.

The 5'RACE method, run with constant-segment primers, produced TCR alpha and TCR beta cDNA libraries (carrying sample barcodes and UMIs). TCRdb processed the 5' RACE reads anew with MiXCR; each CDR3 protein has one entry. The sample carries approximately 570,000 distinct CDR3 sequences, more than 15% recorded once. General observations from the study: Within pre-infection memory, some responding clones were found, suggesting cross-reactive memory joined. CD4+ contracting clones were mainly CM and EM; CD8+ ones, EMRA.

On this clonotype itself: The antigen remains undetermined.

The length of the CDR3 is 14 residues. Germline CDR1 and CDR2: MNHEY and SMNVEV (reference sequence). Trimming shortened V by 3 bases and J by 6 bases, and 15 bases separated the two germline ends. The V and J genes are TRBV27 and TRBJ2-7; D unresolved. Sequencing input: PBMCs or a T cell subset sorted from them (not recorded which). This receptor was identified in an adult woman who had mild COVID-19 (a few samples of this study predate the infection). Cell type and time point are not known. CDR3 in DNA: TGTGCCAGCAGTTTCAAGGGCTTGACGGGCGAGCAGTACTTC. As protein: CASSFKGLTGEQYF.